A single TCR beta chain is shown here with its context. Its antigen is still unknown. TCRdb keeps only in-frame clones here, not all; method: immunoSEQ multiplex PCR. This repertoire shows 15,000 to 20,000 clones, 81% found once; its top ten account for 20% to 30%. The CDR3 extends over 14 amino acids. Between the trimmed V and J ends, which lost 5 bases and 2 bases, there was a span of 13 bases. In germline, CDR1 is SGHTA, CDR2 FQGNSA. This record belongs to a study of T cells in tumors after PD-1 blockade. For the study at large: Each patient got pembrolizumab 200 mg every 3 weeks or cemiplimab 350 mg every 2 weeks. Peripheral blood samples averaged 36,536 unique clonotypes and 95,000 to 120,000 templates. Daily vismodegib 150 mg continued in a subset of anti-PD-1-treated patients. Broader study findings: Peripheral recruitment is suggested, as some novel exhausted tumor clones were in pre-treatment blood.

J is TRBJ2-7 and V is TRBV7-2; D call uncertain. This sample comprised PBMCs, obtained after anti-PD-1 therapy. The sequence was collected from a human donor with advanced basal cell or squamous cell carcinoma (not recorded which). CDR3 amino acids: CASSPVEGPYEQYF. The CDR3 DNA sequence: TGTGCCAGCAGCCCCGTCGAAGGACCCTACGAGCAGTACTTC.